Below, 10 T cell receptor beta chains from the same sample are listed, as sequenced in a study of T cells in Graves' hyperthyroidism and ophthalmopathy. RNA transcripts gave rise to amplified TCR beta CDR3 regions. HTBI primers were the set used in a first-round RT-PCR of the TCR CDR3. MiXCR, applied by TCRdb to the multiplex PCR reads, yields one record per CDR3 protein. The table has roughly 380,000 distinct CDR3 sequences, about a sixth seen once. Sequencing was performed on blood. These TCRs come from a woman between 40 and 50 years old with Graves' ophthalmopathy.

The genes are TRBV7-8 and TRBJ1-5; D is unresolved. V lost 1 base and J 1 base, leaving 11 bases between the germline ends. The germline V gene encodes CDR1 SGHVS and CDR2 FQNEAQ. The CDR3 runs 16 residues. As DNA, the CDR3 is TGTGCCAGCAGCTTAGGAGGGCGCGGGAGCAATCAGCCCCAGCATTTT. Residues: CASSLGGRGSNQPQHF.

Regarding this clonotype: Its ends do not fully match the called genes, so a read error is possible. J is TRBJ2-7 and V is TRBV19; maybe TRBD2 (5 bases). Germline CDR1 is LNHDA and CDR2 is SQIVND (reference sequence). The CDR3 has 14 residues. CDR3 coding DNA: TGTGCCAGTAGTAGCTCCGAGGGTGCCTACGAGCAGTCCTTC. It encodes CASSSSEGAYEQSF.

This clonotype showed up many times. The genes are TRBV12-3 or TRBV12-4 and TRBJ2-5; TRBD2 matches 15 bases. The CDR3 is made up of 14 amino acids. V trimming: 6 bases; J trimming: 4 bases; junction bases outside the gene matches: 0. The CDR3 nucleotides read TGTGCCAGCAGGGGACTAGCGGGAGGAGAGACCCAGTACTTC. Translating gives CASRGLAGGETQYF.

This rearrangement joins TRBV28 to TRBJ2-7; 7 bases align to TRBD1. CDR1 and CDR2 from the germline V gene are MDHEN and SYDVKM. After removal of 4 bases from V and 2 bases from J, the junction contained 17 bases not matched to a gene. The CDR3 totals 18 residues. The CDR3 region is CASSSSAPMTGRTYEQYF. In DNA form, the CDR3 reads TGTGCCAGCAGTTCCTCAGCCCCGATGACAGGGCGAACCTACGAGCAGTACTTC. Based on the CDR3 plus reference TRBV28 and TRBJ2-7, the full variable domain is DVKVTQSSRYLVKRTGEKVFLECVQDMDHENMFWYRQDPGLGLRLIYFSYDVKMKEKGDIPEGYSVSREKKERFSLILESASTNQTSMYLCASSSSAPMTGRTYEQYFGPGTRLTVT.

J is TRBJ2-2 and V is TRBV7-2; no reliable D call. Deletions cut 8 bases from V and 5 bases from J, with 3 bases between. CDR1 is SGHTA, CDR2 FQGNSA, per germline. CDR3 length: 10 amino acids. CDR3 amino acids: CASATGELFF. CDR3 coding DNA: TGTGCCAGCGCTACCGGGGAGCTGTTTTTT.

This clonotype was detected many times. The chain couples TRBV19 to TRBJ2-7; D is perhaps TRBD2 (6 bases). The CDR3 consists of 15 residues. Per the germline V gene, CDR1 is LNHDA and CDR2 is SQIVND (reference sequence). V lost 3 bases to trimming and J lost 2 bases, with 14 bases between them. For the CDR3, the DNA is TGTGCCAGTAGTATTTTGGCGGGGTCGCCCTACGAGCAGTACTTC. It specifies CASSILAGSPYEQYF.

This clonotype showed up many times. The CDR3 coding sequence is TGCAGTGCTAGAGGACAGGGGTTCGGCTACACCTTC. Amino acid sequence: CSARGQGFGYTF. The chain couples TRBV20-1 to TRBJ1-2, with 8 bases identical to TRBD1. CDR1 and CDR2 from the germline V gene are DFQATT and SNEGSKA (reference sequence). J was trimmed by 8 bases and V by 1 base; bases with no gene match: 3. This CDR3 comprises 12 residues.

This clonotype was recorded at least ten times. The rearrangement uses TRBV15 and TRBJ2-7; 10 nucleotides agree with TRBD1. CDR1 LNHNV and CDR2 YYDKDF come from the germline V gene (reference sequence). CDR3 length: 13 residues. J was trimmed by 4 bases and V by 9 bases; bases with no gene match: 6. The CDR3 loop is CATNRDRGYEQYF. The CDR3 bases are TGTGCCACAAACCGGGACAGGGGTTACGAGCAGTACTTC.

The chain has TRBV7-9 and TRBJ2-7; 9 positions agree with TRBD1. The junction had 6 bases not matched to a gene; V was cut back by 4 bases and J by 2 bases. The germline V gene has CDR1 SEHNR and CDR2 FQNEAQ (reference sequence). The CDR3 is 15 amino acids. The CDR3 region is CASSWATGGAYEQYF. The CDR3 nucleotides are TGTGCCAGCAGCTGGGCGACAGGGGGGGCCTACGAGCAGTACTTC.

This clonotype was seen at least ten times. The gene calls are TRBV11-2 and TRBJ1-2, with D unclear. Trimming took off 1 base at V and 7 bases at J, with 13 bases between the two ends. The CDR3 is 14 amino acids. The germline gives CDR1 SGHAT, CDR2 FQNNGV. CDR3 protein: CASSLGPTRGGYTF. CDR3 DNA sequence: TGTGCCAGCAGCTTAGGTCCCACCCGAGGTGGCTACACCTTC.